This TCR beta chain appears in the sequencing data of a study of molecular identifiers for immune sequencing clone quantification (dated by TCRdb to between 2017 and 2018). In the study overall: For a replicate experiment, the RNA from either 20,000 or 100,000 naive CD8 T cells was divided into five aliquots, and four of those aliquots went on to sequencing. This methods study benchmarked molecular-identifier clustering-based TCR repertoire sequencing (MIDCIRS) and TCR RNA copy counting, using CD8 T cells to do so.

The protocol used for the library was PCR. The reads were generated on a NextSeq 500. Bulk TCR libraries were generated as previously described, with the TCR primers listed in Table S5 used. Total RNA was purified with the Qiagen AllPrep DNA/RNA kit. Reads from multiple sequencing runs of the same library were pooled before analysis. Regarding the original processing steps: Only reads with exact TCR constant sequence were kept, trimmed to 150 nt, and grouped by their 12-nt molecular barcodes. Reads in each barcode group were sub-clustered using a 15% Levenshtein threshold, and a quality-weighted consensus sequence was built for each RNA molecule. Non-functional sequences were discarded, and so were lower-count sequences lying one edit away from another sequence. Based on a fit of two negative binomial distributions, barcode sub-clusters having less than 20% of the maximum read count were discarded. TCRdb reprocessing: public reads trimmed at Q25 with fastp, clones called with MiXCR, in-frame beta chains kept. Identical CDR3 protein sequences are pooled into one entry, listed with their most common genes and DNA. The V and J calls were not made by the authors but by TCRdb's processing. This sample has over 550,000 distinct CDR3 sequences in its table, and around 25% of those were observed once. The ten largest clonotypes hold about 0.84% of the sample.

Libraries of naive CD8 T cells were generated from roughly 21,000 to 960,000 sorted cells, with 10%, 30% or 50% of the purified RNA used. On a BD FACSAria II, naive CD8 T cells were FACS-sorted as CD8+CD4-CCR7+CD45RA+ and collected into RLT Plus buffer. To test detection sensitivity, Jurkat RNA equivalent to approximately nine TCR copies was spiked into samples of roughly 18,000-1,000,000 naive CD8 T cells. CD8 T cells were enriched using RosetteSep CD8+ T Cell Enrichment Cocktail and Ficoll-Paque, and the enriched cells then underwent ACK red cell lysis. Details on this clonotype: The antigen this receptor binds is unknown. Base qualities are not at hand, and no much larger clone is one base apart.

Results the study describes overall, beyond this receptor: Modeling estimated roughly 3 recovered TCR RNA copies per cell, compared with around 9.7 by digital PCR, which implies 30% to 35% capture efficiency. Spiked-in Jurkat TCR RNA equivalent to a single cell was reported to be detectable even among approximately 1.1 million naive CD8 T cells. In CMV-specific effector cells, over 97% of molecules were held by clones above 20 RNA copies, whereas under 1% of molecules were held by such clones in naive cells. The naive libraries included spiked-in Jurkat TCR RNA (around 10 copies' worth), and this RNA is not part of the donor repertoire. Without barcode sub-clustering, chimeric consensus sequences inflated TCR diversity; chimeras reached as high as 47%. Highly expanded clone sizes could be underestimated because identical TCR molecules may share a barcode.

From its cysteine to its phenylalanine, the CDR3 spans 15 amino acids. Of the read, only the CDR3 DNA is kept; its 45 bases are in frame from base 1. For this chain, trimming is 1 base at the V end and 1 base at the J end, and the number of junction bases without a gene match is 3. The chain joins TRBV12-3 or TRBV12-4 to TRBJ1-1; TRBD1 matches 7 bases in the middle. Material for sequencing was naive CD8+ T cells from blood, with Jurkat cell RNA spiked in. The label giving this sample's cell subset or site can be read as: FACS-sorted CD8+CD4-CCR7+CD45RA+ naive T cells. The source is a human donor in good health. Some libraries in this study had Jurkat cell RNA spiked in. CDR3 region: CASSLVDRANTEAFF. The nucleotide sequence reads TGTGCCAGCAGTTTAGTAGACAGGGCGAACACTGAAGCTTTCTTT.